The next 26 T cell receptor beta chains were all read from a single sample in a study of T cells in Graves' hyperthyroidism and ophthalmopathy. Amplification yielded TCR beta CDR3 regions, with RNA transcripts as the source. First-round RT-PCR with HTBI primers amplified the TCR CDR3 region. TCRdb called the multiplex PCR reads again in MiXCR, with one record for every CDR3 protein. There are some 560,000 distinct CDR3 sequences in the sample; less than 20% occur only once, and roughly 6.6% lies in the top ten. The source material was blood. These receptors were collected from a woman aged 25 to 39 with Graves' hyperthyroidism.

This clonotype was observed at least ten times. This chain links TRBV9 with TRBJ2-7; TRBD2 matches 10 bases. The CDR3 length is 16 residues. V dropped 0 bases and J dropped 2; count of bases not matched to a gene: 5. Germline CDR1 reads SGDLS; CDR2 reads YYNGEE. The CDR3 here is CASSVGGSGRTYEQYF. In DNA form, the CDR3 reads TGTGCCAGCAGCGTAGGTGGTAGCGGGAGGACCTACGAGCAGTACTTC. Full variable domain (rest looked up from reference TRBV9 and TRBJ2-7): DSGVTQTPKHLITATGQRVTLRCSPRSGDLSVYWYQQSLDQGLQFLIQYYNGEERAKGNILERFSAQQFPDLHSELNLSSLELGDSALYFCASSVGGSGRTYEQYFGPGTRLTVT.

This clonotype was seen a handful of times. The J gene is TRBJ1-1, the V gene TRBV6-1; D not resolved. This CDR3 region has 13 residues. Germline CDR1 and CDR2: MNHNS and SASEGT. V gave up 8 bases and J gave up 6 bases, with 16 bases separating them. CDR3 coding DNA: TGTGCCAGCCGACCCCAGGTCTTGCCTGAAGCTTTCTTT. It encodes CASRPQVLPEAFF.

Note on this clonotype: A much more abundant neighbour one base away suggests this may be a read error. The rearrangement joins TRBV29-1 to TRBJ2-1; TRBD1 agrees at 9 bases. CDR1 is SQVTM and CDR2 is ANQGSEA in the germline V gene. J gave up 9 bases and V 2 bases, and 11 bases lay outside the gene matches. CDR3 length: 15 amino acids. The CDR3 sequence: CSVESWDRVRTEQFF. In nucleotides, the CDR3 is TGCAGCGTTGAATCATGGGACAGGGTTCGAACTGAGCAGTTCTTC.

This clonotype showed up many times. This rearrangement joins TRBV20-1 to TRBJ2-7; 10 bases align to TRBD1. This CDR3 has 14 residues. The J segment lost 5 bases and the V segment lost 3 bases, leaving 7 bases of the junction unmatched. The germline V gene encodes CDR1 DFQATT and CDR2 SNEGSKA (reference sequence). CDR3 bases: TGCAGTGCTAGGAGGGTGACAGGGGGCAACGAGCAGTACTTC. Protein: CSARRVTGGNEQYF.

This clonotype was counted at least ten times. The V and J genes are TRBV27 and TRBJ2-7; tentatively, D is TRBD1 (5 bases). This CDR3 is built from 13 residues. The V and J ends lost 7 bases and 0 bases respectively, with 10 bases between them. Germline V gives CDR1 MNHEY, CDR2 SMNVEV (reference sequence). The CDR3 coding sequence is TGTGCCAGCATCAAAAGGGGCTCCTACGAGCAGTACTTC. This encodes CASIKRGSYEQYF.

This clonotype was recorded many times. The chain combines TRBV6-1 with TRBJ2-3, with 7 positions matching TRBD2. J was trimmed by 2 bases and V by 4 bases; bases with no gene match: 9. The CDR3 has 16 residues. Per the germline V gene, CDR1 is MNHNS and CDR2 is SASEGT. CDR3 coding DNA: TGTGCCAGCAGTGGAAGGGGCGGGAGAGCCACAGATACGCAGTATTTT. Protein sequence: CASSGRGGRATDTQYF.

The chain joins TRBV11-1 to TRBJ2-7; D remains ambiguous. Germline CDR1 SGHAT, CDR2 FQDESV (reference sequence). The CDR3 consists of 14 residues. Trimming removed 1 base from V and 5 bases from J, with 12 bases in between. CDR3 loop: CASSLGVVGDEQYF. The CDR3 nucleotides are TGTGCCAGCAGCTTAGGTGTAGTCGGTGACGAGCAGTACTTC.

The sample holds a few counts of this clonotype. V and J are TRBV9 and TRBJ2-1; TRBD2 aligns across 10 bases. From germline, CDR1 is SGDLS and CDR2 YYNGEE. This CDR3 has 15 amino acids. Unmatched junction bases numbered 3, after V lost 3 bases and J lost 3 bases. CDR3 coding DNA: TGTGCCAGCAGCGCCAGCGGGAGGGGCTACAATGAGCAGTTCTTC. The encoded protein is CASSASGRGYNEQFF.

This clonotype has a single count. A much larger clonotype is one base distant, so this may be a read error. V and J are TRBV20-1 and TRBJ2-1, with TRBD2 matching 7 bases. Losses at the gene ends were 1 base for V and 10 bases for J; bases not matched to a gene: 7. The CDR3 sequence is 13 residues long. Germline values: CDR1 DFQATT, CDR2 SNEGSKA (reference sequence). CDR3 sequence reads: CSARGTLADEQFF. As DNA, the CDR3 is TGCAGTGCTAGAGGAACCCTAGCGGACGAGCAGTTCTTC.

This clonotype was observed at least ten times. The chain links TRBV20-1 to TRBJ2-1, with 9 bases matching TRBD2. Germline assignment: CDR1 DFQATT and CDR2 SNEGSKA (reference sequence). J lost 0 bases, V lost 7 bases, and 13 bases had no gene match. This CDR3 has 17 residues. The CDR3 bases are TGCAGTGTAGACCGGGGACTAGCTCCTAGCTCCTACAATGAGCAGTTCTTC. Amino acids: CSVDRGLAPSSYNEQFF.

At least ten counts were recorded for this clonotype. CDR3 amino acids: CASSGTRDRGRYNGYTF. CDR3 nucleotide sequence: TGTGCCAGCAGTGGAACCCGGGACAGGGGGCGATACAATGGCTACACCTTC. The chain has TRBV6-1 and TRBJ1-2, with 12 positions matching TRBD1. Looked up from germline, CDR1 is MNHNS and CDR2 is SASEGT. The V segment lost 4 bases and the J segment 6 bases; nucleotides outside the gene matches: 12. CDR3 size: 17 residues.

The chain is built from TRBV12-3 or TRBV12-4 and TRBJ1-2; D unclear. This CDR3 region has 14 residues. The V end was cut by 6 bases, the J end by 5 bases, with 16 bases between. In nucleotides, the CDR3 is TGTGCCAGCAGCAGCGTCAAGGCGGGATATGGCTACACCTTC. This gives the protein CASSSVKAGYGYTF.

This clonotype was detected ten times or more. This CDR3 reads CASSYGPGNNQPQHF. The CDR3 DNA reads TGTGCCAGCAGTTACGGCCCGGGTAACAATCAGCCCCAGCATTTT. This chain connects TRBV6-6 to TRBJ1-5; no definite D call. Per germline, CDR1 MNHNY and CDR2 SVGAGI (reference sequence). Trimming took off 2 bases at V and 3 bases at J, with 11 bases between the two ends. The CDR3 runs to 15 residues.

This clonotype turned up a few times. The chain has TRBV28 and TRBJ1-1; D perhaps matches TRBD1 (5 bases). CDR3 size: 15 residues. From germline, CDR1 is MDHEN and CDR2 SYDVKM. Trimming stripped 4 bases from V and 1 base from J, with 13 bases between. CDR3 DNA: TGTGCCAGCAGTTCCATGGGGGAGCAGAACACTGAAGCTTTCTTT. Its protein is CASSSMGEQNTEAFF.

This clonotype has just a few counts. CDR3 loop: CASSRYPLQGHQETQYF. The CDR3 DNA is TGTGCCAGCAGCCGTTACCCCCTACAGGGACACCAAGAGACCCAGTACTTC. The chain couples TRBV27 to TRBJ2-5, with D tentatively TRBD1 (6 bases). Germline CDR1 is MNHEY and CDR2 is SMNVEV (reference sequence). CDR3 length: 17 residues. Deletions cut 6 bases from V and 0 bases from J, with 20 bases between.

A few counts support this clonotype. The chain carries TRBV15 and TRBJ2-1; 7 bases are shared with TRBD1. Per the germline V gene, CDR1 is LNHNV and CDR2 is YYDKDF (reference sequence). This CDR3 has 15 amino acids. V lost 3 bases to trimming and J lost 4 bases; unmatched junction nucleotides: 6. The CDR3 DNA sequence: TGTGCCACCAGCAGCTCGGGACAGTTATACAATGAGCAGTTCTTC. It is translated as CATSSSGQLYNEQFF.

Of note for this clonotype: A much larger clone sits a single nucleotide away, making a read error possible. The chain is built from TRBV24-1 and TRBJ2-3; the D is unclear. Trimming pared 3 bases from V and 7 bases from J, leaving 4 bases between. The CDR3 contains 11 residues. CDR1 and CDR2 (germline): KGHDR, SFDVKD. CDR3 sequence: CATSDLHTQYF. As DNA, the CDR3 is TGTGCCACCAGTGATCTCCATACGCAGTATTTT.

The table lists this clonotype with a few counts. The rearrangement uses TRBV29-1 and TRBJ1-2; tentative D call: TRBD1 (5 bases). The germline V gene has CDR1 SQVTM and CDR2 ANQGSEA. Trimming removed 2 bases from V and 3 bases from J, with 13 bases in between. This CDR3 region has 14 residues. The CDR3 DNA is TGCAGCGTTGAAAAAGGGCAGGGCCACTATGGCTACACCTTC. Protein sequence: CSVEKGQGHYGYTF.

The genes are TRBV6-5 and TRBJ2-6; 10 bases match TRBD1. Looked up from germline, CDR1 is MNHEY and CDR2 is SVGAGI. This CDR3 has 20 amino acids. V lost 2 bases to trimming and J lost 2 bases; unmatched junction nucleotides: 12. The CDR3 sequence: CASSYIIGTGDNTGANVLTF. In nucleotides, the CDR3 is TGTGCCAGCAGTTACATTATCGGGACAGGGGATAATACTGGGGCCAACGTCCTGACTTTC.

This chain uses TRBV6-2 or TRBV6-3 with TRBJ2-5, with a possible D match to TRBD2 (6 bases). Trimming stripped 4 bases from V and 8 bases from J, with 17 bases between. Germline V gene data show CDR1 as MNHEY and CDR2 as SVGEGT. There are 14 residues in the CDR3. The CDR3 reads CASSWGLAKRTQYF. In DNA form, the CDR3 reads TGTGCCAGCAGTTGGGGACTTGCGAAGAGAACCCAGTACTTC.

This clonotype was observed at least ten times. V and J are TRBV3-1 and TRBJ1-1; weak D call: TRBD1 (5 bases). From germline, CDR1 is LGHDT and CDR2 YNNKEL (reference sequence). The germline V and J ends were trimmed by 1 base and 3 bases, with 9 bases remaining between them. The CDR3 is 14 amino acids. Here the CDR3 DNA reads TGTGCCAGCAGCCAAGGGGGGGGTTACACTGAAGCTTTCTTT. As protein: CASSQGGGYTEAFF.

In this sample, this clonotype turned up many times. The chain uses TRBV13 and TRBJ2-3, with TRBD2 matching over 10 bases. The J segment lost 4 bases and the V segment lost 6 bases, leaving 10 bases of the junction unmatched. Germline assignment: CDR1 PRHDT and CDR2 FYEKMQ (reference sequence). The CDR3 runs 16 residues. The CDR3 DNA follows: TGTGCCAGCAGAAGACTAGCGGGTAGGGGTTCAGATACGCAGTATTTT. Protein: CASRRLAGRGSDTQYF.

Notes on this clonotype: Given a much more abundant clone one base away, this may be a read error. The chain's CDR3 is CASSQEISGRVGDTQYF. For the CDR3, the DNA is TGTGCCAGCAGCCAAGAGATTAGCGGGAGGGTAGGAGATACGCAGTATTTT. The genes are TRBV3-1 and TRBJ2-3; 11 bases line up with TRBD2. J was trimmed by 5 bases and V by 0 bases; bases with no gene match: 7. In germline, CDR1 is LGHDT, CDR2 YNNKEL (reference sequence). CDR3 length equals 17 residues.

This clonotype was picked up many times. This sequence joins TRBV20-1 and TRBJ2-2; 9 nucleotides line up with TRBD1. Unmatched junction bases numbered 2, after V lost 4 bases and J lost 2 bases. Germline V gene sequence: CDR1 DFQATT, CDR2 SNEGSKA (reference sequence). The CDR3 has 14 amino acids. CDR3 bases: TGCAGTGCTAATACAGGGGGCAACACCGGGGAGCTGTTTTTT. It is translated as CSANTGGNTGELFF.

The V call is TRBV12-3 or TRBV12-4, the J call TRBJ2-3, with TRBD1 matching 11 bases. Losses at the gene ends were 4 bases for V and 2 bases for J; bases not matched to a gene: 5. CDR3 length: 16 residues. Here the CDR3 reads CASSSRTGGFTDTQYF. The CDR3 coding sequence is TGTGCCAGCAGTTCTAGGACAGGGGGCTTCACAGATACGCAGTATTTT.

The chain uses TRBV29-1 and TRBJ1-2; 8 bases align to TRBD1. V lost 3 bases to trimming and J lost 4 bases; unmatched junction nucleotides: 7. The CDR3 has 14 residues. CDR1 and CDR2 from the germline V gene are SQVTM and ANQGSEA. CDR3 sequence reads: CSVERQGASYGYTF. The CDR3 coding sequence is TGCAGCGTTGAGCGTCAGGGGGCATCCTATGGCTACACCTTC.